This T cell receptor beta chain was observed in a study of T cell responses to AZD1222 COVID-19 vaccine. Study-level results: All repertoire sampling was performed exclusively after the peak T cell response. Across the whole spike, CD4 TCRs peaked at regions 160-218 and 743-854. Clonal diversity was possibly underestimated; the donors were predominantly white British and more often female.

Assay used: immunoSEQ multiplex PCR; TCRdb lists only in-frame clones, some missing. The data contain around 69,000 clones, roughly 90% of them seen just once; the ten biggest clones take up about a tenth. The trim removed 5 bases at V and 4 bases at J, leaving 6 bases unmatched. CDR3 length: 15 residues. The germline gives CDR1 MNHNY, CDR2 SVGAGI (reference sequence). The sample holds one count of this clone. The target antigen is unknown. The rearrangement joins TRBV6-6 to TRBJ1-5; TRBD1 matches 9 bases. The specimen was peripheral blood, collected on day 0 of AZD1222 vaccination. This clonotype was sampled from an adult in good health. DNA for the CDR3: TGTGCCAGCAGTAAAGACAGGGGGAGAAATCAGCCCCAGCATTTT. Translated, it gives CASSKDRGRNQPQHF.